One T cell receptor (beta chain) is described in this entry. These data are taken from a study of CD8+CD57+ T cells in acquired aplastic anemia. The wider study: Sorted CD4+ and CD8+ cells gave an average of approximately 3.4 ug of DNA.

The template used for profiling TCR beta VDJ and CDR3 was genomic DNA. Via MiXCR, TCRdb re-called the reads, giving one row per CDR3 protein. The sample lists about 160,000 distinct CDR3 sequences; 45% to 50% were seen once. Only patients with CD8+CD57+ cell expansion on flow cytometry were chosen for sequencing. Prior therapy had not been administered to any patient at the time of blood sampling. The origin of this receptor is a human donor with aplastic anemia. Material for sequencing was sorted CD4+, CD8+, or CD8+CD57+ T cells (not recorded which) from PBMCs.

Written as DNA, the CDR3 is TGTGCCATCAGTGAGCGGGACGGTGTTTGGCCCCAGCATTTT. It codes for CAISERDGVWPQHF. J is TRBJ1-5 and V is TRBV10-3; D is possibly TRBD1 (5 bases). CDR1 ENHRY and CDR2 SYGVKD come from the germline V gene. The CDR3 has 14 amino acids. Trimming removed 2 bases at V and 9 bases at J, with 14 bases between.